This T cell receptor (beta chain) was documented in a study of T cell responses to AZD1222 COVID-19 vaccine. Study results and caveats: Clonal diversity may have been underestimated, and the donors were mostly white British, with more females than males. Recipients of two AZD1222 doses showed rising Spike-specific TCR breadth and depth.

Assay used: immunoSEQ multiplex PCR; TCRdb lists only in-frame clones, some missing. The sample records about 130,000 clones, roughly 89% being singletons. Remarks on this clone: Its antigen is still unknown.

The CDR3 is 13 amino acids. Trimming took off 2 bases at V and 11 bases at J, with 16 bases between the two ends. Germline V gives CDR1 GTSNPN, CDR2 SVGIG (reference sequence). The source is an adult in good health. Specimen: peripheral blood, collected on day 0 of AZD1222 vaccination. The chain is built from TRBV30 and TRBJ2-1; D might be TRBD1 (7 bases). CDR3 coding DNA: TGTGCCTGGAGTACCCCCCAGGGGGGACAGCAGTTCTTC. Residues: CAWSTPQGGQQFF.